This T cell receptor beta chain originates from a study of T-cell memory formation after mild COVID-19. Study background: Largely, TCR clusters stayed within a single donor.

This clonotype has a count of ten or more. The antigen is unknown. The junction does not match germline at one end; this may be a read error. The CDR3 length is 14 residues. The germline CDR1 and CDR2 sequences are LGHDT and YNNKEL (reference sequence). TCRdb re-derived calls from the 5' RACE reads in MiXCR, one entry per CDR3 protein. The repertoire holds fewer than 700,000 distinct CDR3 sequences, with about 20% as singletons. Broader study findings: Among CD4+ contracting clones, most were CM and EM, and CD8+ ones EMRA.

The receptor was isolated from an adult woman who had mild COVID-19 (a few samples of this study predate the infection). Cell type and time point are not known. Sequencing used PBMCs or a T cell subset sorted from them (not recorded which). V gene TRBV3-1 combines with J gene TRBJ2-4; perhaps TRBD2 as D (6 bases). CDR3 residues: CASSQEGSGLPLDF. The CDR3 DNA follows: TGTGCCAGCAGCCAAGAAGGTAGCGGACTCCCACTGGACTTC.